This record looks at one TCR beta chain sequence and its context. Which antigen it targets is not known. No much larger clone exists at a distance of one base, and base qualities are not known. This entry is derived from a study of Graves' ophthalmopathy and Graves' hyperthyroidism (dated by TCRdb to the late 2010s). Describing the broader study: Peripheral blood samples were taken at the time of initial diagnosis, before any treatment was given. To tell Graves' ophthalmopathy apart from Graves' hyperthyroidism, and to predict which patients would progress to ophthalmopathy, the study relied on TCR beta repertoire signatures. In total, 135 blood samples were TCR-sequenced: 40 to 45 ophthalmopathy, roughly 80 hyperthyroidism and roughly 17 hyperthyroidism-to-ophthalmopathy patients. To explore V-J signatures distinguishing ophthalmopathy from hyperthyroidism, a discovery set of 100 patients (about 41 ophthalmopathy, some 55 stable hyperthyroidism) was enrolled. An independent validation cohort comprised under 20 hyperthyroidism patients and around 16 patients who later progressed from hyperthyroidism to ophthalmopathy. In about six hyperthyroidism patients, the T-cell repertoires found in thyroid tissue were compared with those found in blood. After sampling, hyperthyroidism patients received methimazole starting at 30 mg daily, and ophthalmopathy patients received high-dose intravenous methylprednisolone. The roughly 100 discovery patients were randomly divided into training and test sets at a 7:3 ratio. Beyond this particular receptor, the publication reports: In validation, the model predicted ophthalmopathy progression with about 71% sensitivity and roughly 78% specificity; roughly 11 predicted patients were CT-confirmed with GO in a median of about 7.1 months. In cross-validation, the 13-signature model distinguished ophthalmopathy from stable hyperthyroidism with 87.88% sensitivity and 81.08% specificity, while in the test set the corresponding values were roughly 80% and 75%. No statistical method was used to set the sample size in advance, and the investigators knew which group each participant was assigned to. Most of the expanded thyroid clonotypes with a frequency above 0.001 were also detected in blood, and it was suggested that the thyroid immune response may be reflected by blood repertoires.

Stable hyperthyroidism was defined as no progression to ophthalmopathy within 18 months of follow-up. The hyperthyroidism patients were 18 to 65 years old and newly diagnosed, with a disease duration of less than 2 months. Patients were excluded if they had other autoimmune diseases, uncontrolled infections, pregnancy or lactation. Clinical symptoms, serum thyroxine, TRAb, thyroid ultrasound and orbital computed tomography were used for diagnosis. Using Ficoll-Paque density gradient centrifugation, PBMCs were isolated from 9.5 to 10 ml of fresh peripheral blood. Trizol reagent was used to extract the total RNA, and its quality was then checked on an Agilent 2100 Bioanalyzer. For repertoire sequencing, the TCR beta CDR3 regions were amplified from RNA transcripts. The first round was an RT-PCR using HTBI primers with the Qiagen OneStep RT-PCR kit, and this first round was followed by a second-round multiplex PCR, then size selection and purification. Sequencing of the libraries was carried out on an Illumina HiSeq2000 in paired-end mode with 100 bp reads. Per the original workflow: Reads were processed with SOAPnuke, discarding reads with adapters, uncalled bases, mean Phred below 15, or no exact constant-primer or identifier match. COPE v1.2.5 was used to merge the high-quality paired reads. Each unique nucleotide sequence was treated as a clonotype, and MiTCR v1.1 was used to align the clonotypes to the IMGT TRB V, D and J references. Only V-J combinations with frequency above 0.0001 were analysed, covering about 99% of repertoires. For each V-J combination, a TCR clonal expansion and chaos score was defined as the ratio of F50 clonal expansion to chaos observed in the TCRdist matrix. Welch's t-statistics and random forest were used to reduce the features to approximately 13 V-J combinations, which were then used as input to a naive Bayes classifier. The Morisita-Horn index was used to measure how similar the thyroid and blood repertoires were. TCRdb reprocessed the public reads (quality trimming at Q25 with fastp, clone calling with MiXCR) and kept in-frame beta chains. Records with the same CDR3 protein are collapsed into one entry carrying the most frequent genes and DNA. These V and J calls rely on TCRdb rather than the paper's analysis. This sample gives hundreds of thousands of distinct CDR3 sequences in total; approximately 15% of them show up just once. The ten largest clones take up around 7% of the sample.

The TCR comes from a young woman with stable Graves' hyperthyroidism. Donor details come from another sample of the same person, matched by shared clones. Sequenced sample: peripheral blood.

The DNA sequence follows: TGTGCCAGCAGGGAGTTGGGGACAGGGAGTATGAACACTGAAGCTTTCTTT. It translates to CASRELGTGSMNTEAFF. Recombination joined TRBV2 with TRBJ1-1, with 9 bases matching TRBD1. CDR1 and CDR2, looked up from the germline V gene, are SNHLY and FYNNEI. V has 6 bases trimmed and J has 0 bases trimmed; junction bases matching no gene number 11. The CDR3, from cysteine to phenylalanine, totals 17 residues. CDR3 DNA is the only sequence kept; it has 51 bases, read in frame from the first base.